This TCR beta chain came from a study of post-analysis software for immune sequencing data. Each TCR beta cDNA library carried unique molecular identifiers. A single record per CDR3 protein comes from TCRdb applying MiXCR to the PCR reads. The data contain fewer than 850,000 distinct CDR3 sequences, about 45% of them singletons. Notes on this clonotype: Its antigen is currently unknown.

Germline values: CDR1 SGHVS, CDR2 FNYEAQ. The CDR3 covers 13 residues. Trimming shortened V by 5 bases and J by 5 bases, and 12 bases separated the two germline ends. General study points: Those samples that were prepared in the same batch co-clustered strongly by F measure. Those with multiple sclerosis, the patient group, showed significantly lower normalized Chao1 diversity than controls. Roughly five TRBV segments, including TRBV5-6, TRBV5-1 and TRBV20-1, were more frequent in patients than controls.

This receptor was obtained from a girl aged 10 to 17 with multiple sclerosis. This chain links TRBV7-6 with TRBJ2-5; D possibly corresponds to TRBD1 (5 bases). The specimen sequenced was blood. The CDR3 spells CASSTQVSETQYF. The CDR3 nucleotides are TGTGCCAGCAGCACACAGGTGTCGGAGACCCAGTACTTC.